Sequencing of this TCR beta chain was carried out in a study of CD8+ T cells in alopecia areata. Findings and caveats of the study: Sharing of TCRs across patients appeared less clear than in mice, possibly for HLA-related reasons. Higher clonality and more expanded CD8+ clones appeared in lesional than normal scalp. Normal-skin resident alphabeta T cells also appear among scalp sample sequences.

RNA was extracted and reverse transcribed into cDNA as the sequencing template. The table came from immunoSEQ multiplex PCR; TCRdb's copy has only in-frame clones and leaves some out. The sample includes about 200,000 clones, around 50% of them seen just once. Of note for this clone: Its antigen is not known.

The receptor was derived from a human donor in good health. Sequencing used CD8+ T cells sorted from blood.

The CDR3 coding sequence is TGTGCCAGCGCGAATTTCGACATCACTGGCTACACCTTC. This encodes CASANFDITGYTF. The gene calls are TRBV2 and TRBJ1-2; D not certain. Germline V gives CDR1 SNHLY, CDR2 FYNNEI. The germline V and J ends were trimmed by 8 bases and 7 bases, with 17 bases remaining between them. CDR3 length: 13 amino acids.